The T cell receptor (beta chain) under discussion was sequenced for a study of blood T cell repertoires in COVID-19. Study summary: Samples of COVID-19 (acute and convalescent) were obtained from the United States, Italy and Spain. PBMCs, B-cell-depleted T cells, or T cells provided the cDNA or gDNA that made up the material.

Original analysis: Nucleated cell number was recorded as an estimate derived from reference gene primer amplification. Libraries were prepared by immunoSEQ multiplex PCR; TCRdb keeps only in-frame clonotypes and omits some of them. From that table come the V and J calls and clone size; the DNA was used to work out D and trimming. The sample contains under 150,000 clones, 75% to 85% of which appear only once. V trimming: 0 bases; J trimming: 9 bases; junction bases outside the gene matches: 7. CDR3 length: 15 residues. Germline V gene data show CDR1 as SGDLS and CDR2 as YYNGEE. The chain has TRBV9 and TRBJ2-1; 9 bases line up with TRBD2. The sample consisted of peripheral blood. The TCR comes from a man aged 55 to 69 with acute or convalescent COVID-19. CDR3 protein: CASSVGLREGGEQFF. The DNA for the CDR3 is TGTGCCAGCAGCGTAGGTCTGCGGGAGGGGGGTGAGCAGTTCTTC.